The 32 T cell receptor beta chains given below trace back to one sample, sequenced in a study of control samples from healthy donors and cancer patients. The assay was immunoSEQ multiplex PCR, and TCRdb's table has in-frame clones only and misses some. The repertoire holds 170,000 or so clones, with about 93% as singletons. The sample was blood. Receptor source: a man between 18 and 29 years old in good health.

The CDR3 loop reads CASSQTWDGQGQETQYF. The DNA for the CDR3 is TGCGCCAGCAGCCAAACATGGGACGGACAGGGTCAAGAGACCCAGTACTTC. The rearrangement joins TRBV4-1 to TRBJ2-5; TRBD1 matches at 8 bases. V dropped 2 bases and J dropped 2; count of bases not matched to a gene: 10. This CDR3 has 17 residues. Looked up from germline, CDR1 is MGHRA and CDR2 is YSYEKL.

This chain connects TRBV7-8 to TRBJ2-1; 8 nucleotides match TRBD1. This CDR3 has 15 residues. From germline, CDR1 is SGHVS and CDR2 FQNEAQ. After removal of 3 bases from V and 5 bases from J, the junction contained 6 bases not matched to a gene. CDR3 sequence: CASSFEWDRNNEQFF. For the CDR3, the DNA is TGTGCCAGCAGCTTCGAGTGGGACAGGAACAATGAGCAGTTCTTC. Full variable domain (outside the CDR3, taken from reference TRBV7-8 and TRBJ2-1): GAGVSQSPRYKVAKRGQDVALRCDPISGHVSLFWYQQALGQGPEFLTYFQNEAQLDKSGLPSDRFFAERPEGSVSTLKIQRTQQEDSAVYLCASSFEWDRNNEQFFGPGTRLTVL.

The chain employs TRBV11-2 and TRBJ1-4; tentative D call: TRBD1 (5 bases). The V and J ends lost 5 bases and 5 bases respectively, with 15 bases between them. The CDR3 runs to 15 residues. Germline CDR1 is SGHAT and CDR2 is FQNNGV. The CDR3 DNA follows: TGTGCCAGCAGCCCCCCCGGGGCCCGAAATGAAAAACTGTTTTTT. Its translation: CASSPPGARNEKLFF.

V usage is TRBV5-8 and J usage is TRBJ1-5, with unresolved D. V was trimmed by 1 base and J by 0 bases, leaving 2 bases between them. Germline loops: CDR1 SGHTS, CDR2 YDEGEE. The CDR3 consists of 13 residues. The CDR3 DNA follows: TGTGCCAGCAGCTTGTATAGCAATCAGCCCCAGCATTTT. Residues: CASSLYSNQPQHF.

The CDR3 here is CASSPTHTVKADTQYF. CDR3 nucleotides: TGTGCCAGCTCACCAACCCACACGGTGAAAGCAGATACGCAGTATTTT. This chain links TRBV18 with TRBJ2-3; D is unresolved. From germline, CDR1 is KGHSH and CDR2 LQKENI. The CDR3 has 16 residues. Deletions cut 2 bases from V and 4 bases from J, with 16 bases between.

The V and J genes are TRBV5-1 and TRBJ1-1; no firm D call. V lost 0 bases and J lost 8, with 11 bases in between. This CDR3 comprises 13 residues. The germline V gene encodes CDR1 SGHRS and CDR2 YFSETQ. The CDR3 spells CASSLGNRFEAFF. CDR3 in DNA: TGCGCCAGCAGCTTGGGGAACAGATTCGAAGCTTTCTTT.

The CDR3 DNA is TGTGCCAGCGGAAGGCAGGGGGGCAGGCAGCCCCAGCATTTT. Encoded protein: CASGRQGGRQPQHF. The rearrangement uses TRBV6-5 and TRBJ1-5, with 7 positions matching TRBD1. Unmatched junction bases numbered 11, after V lost 8 bases and J lost 7 bases. Germline CDR1 and CDR2: MNHEY and SVGAGI. The CDR3 spans 14 residues.

This sequence joins TRBV6-5 and TRBJ2-7; D uncertain. The CDR3 spans 14 residues. Trimming took 7 bases from V and 0 from J, leaving 13 bases between them. Germline CDR1 and CDR2: MNHEY and SVGAGI. The CDR3 bases are TGTGCCAGCAAGATCCAGGTGAGCTCCTACGAGCAGTACTTC. This sequence encodes CASKIQVSSYEQYF.

V and J are TRBV24-1 and TRBJ1-4; 7 nucleotides align to TRBD1. Per the germline V gene, CDR1 is KGHDR and CDR2 is SFDVKD. The CDR3 has 16 residues. The J segment lost 0 bases and the V segment lost 5 bases, leaving 5 bases of the junction unmatched. The CDR3 spells CATSANRGPTNEKLFF. The CDR3 nucleotides are TGTGCCACCAGTGCAAACAGGGGACCAACTAATGAAAAACTGTTTTTT.

The rearrangement links TRBV7-9 to TRBJ2-5; D is ambiguous. Trimming left V 2 bases short and J 5 bases short, with 9 bases between. Germline loops: CDR1 SEHNR, CDR2 FQNEAQ (reference sequence). The CDR3 loop spans 13 amino acids. CDR3 sequence: CASSLPMVETQYF. The DNA of the CDR3 is TGTGCCAGCAGCTTACCGATGGTGGAGACCCAGTACTTC.

The CDR3 sequence is CASSDGSGANVLTF. The CDR3 DNA follows: TGTGCCAGCAGTGACGGCTCTGGGGCCAACGTCCTGACTTTC. The rearrangement links TRBV6-4 to TRBJ2-6, with unresolved D. The germline CDR1 and CDR2 sequences are MRHNA and SNTAGT. V was cut by 2 bases and J by 0 bases, with 2 bases left in between. The CDR3 has 14 amino acids.

The chain is built from TRBV12-3 or TRBV12-4 and TRBJ2-3; the D is unclear. The germline V and J ends were trimmed by 2 bases and 7 bases, with 7 bases remaining between them. CDR3 length equals 12 residues. Here the CDR3 DNA reads TGTGCCAGCAGTTTACGTCTCTATACGCAGTATTTT. It codes for CASSLRLYTQYF.

The chain has TRBV6-5 and TRBJ2-2; either TRBD1 or TRBD2 may fit D (5 bases each). The CDR3 covers 16 residues. With 4 bases removed from V and 6 bases from J, the gap between germline ends came to 18 bases. Germline V CDR1 and CDR2: MNHEY, SVGAGI. CDR3 sequence reads: CASSLTQGRLSGELFF. The CDR3 nucleotides are TGTGCCAGCAGTTTGACCCAGGGACGTTTATCCGGGGAGCTGTTTTTT.

The chain carries TRBV6-5 and TRBJ1-3; D possibly corresponds to TRBD1 (5 bases). Germline lookup yields CDR1 MNHEY and CDR2 SVGAGI. This CDR3 region has 16 residues. V was cut by 2 bases and J by 0 bases, with 11 bases left in between. CDR3 bases: TGTGCCAGCAGTTACGACAGCTCAGTCTCTGGAAACACCATATATTTT. This encodes CASSYDSSVSGNTIYF.

The rearrangement links TRBV18 to TRBJ1-2; D unresolved. V was clipped by 4 bases and J by 4 bases, with 13 bases between them. The CDR3 runs 14 residues. In germline, CDR1 is KGHSH, CDR2 LQKENI. The CDR3 loop is CASSQSLEGYGYTF. For the CDR3, the DNA is TGTGCCAGCTCACAGTCCCTCGAGGGCTATGGCTACACCTTC.

V usage is TRBV29-1 and J usage is TRBJ2-7, with 7 nucleotides matching TRBD1. The V gene end was trimmed by 4 bases and the J gene end by 3 bases; junction bases not matched to a gene: 9. CDR1 SQVTM and CDR2 ANQGSEA come from the germline V gene. The CDR3 has 14 residues. The CDR3 here is CSVVKMTGNYEQYF. DNA for the CDR3: TGCAGCGTTGTCAAAATGACAGGGAACTACGAGCAGTACTTC.

This chain connects TRBV30 to TRBJ1-4, with D possibly being TRBD1 (6 bases). CDR1 is GTSNPN and CDR2 is SVGIG in the germline V gene (reference sequence). This CDR3 has 15 amino acids. Trimming pared 6 bases from V and 8 bases from J, leaving 22 bases between. The CDR3 sequence: CACNPAGLGGEKLFF. In DNA form, the CDR3 reads TGTGCCTGCAACCCTGCCGGCCTAGGGGGGGAAAAACTGTTTTTT.

The chain joins TRBV25-1 to TRBJ1-3; weak D call: TRBD1 (6 bases). Trimming took off 5 bases at V and 0 bases at J, with 14 bases between the two ends. This CDR3 has 16 amino acids. Germline values: CDR1 MGHDK, CDR2 SYGVNS. This CDR3 reads CASSTQGQSSGNTIYF. DNA for the CDR3: TGTGCCAGCAGTACCCAAGGACAGAGCTCTGGAAACACCATATATTTT.

The V and J genes are TRBV7-8 and TRBJ2-3, with D perhaps TRBD1 or TRBD2 (5 bases each). The CDR3 is 18 amino acids. The ends were cut back, 2 bases at V and 0 bases at J, with 18 bases in the middle. From germline, CDR1 is SGHVS and CDR2 FQNEAQ. The CDR3 region has the DNA TGTGCCAGCAGCTTATGGGACCTCAACAGGCCTAGCACAGATACGCAGTATTTT. It specifies CASSLWDLNRPSTDTQYF.

The DNA of the CDR3 is TGTGCCAGCAGCTCGGGACTAGCGGGGTTCGGCACAGATACGCAGTATTTT. Translated, it gives CASSSGLAGFGTDTQYF. The gene calls are TRBV7-9 and TRBJ2-3, with TRBD2 matching 13 bases. CDR3 length: 17 residues. In germline, CDR1 is SEHNR, CDR2 FQNEAQ (reference sequence). Trimming removed 4 bases from V and 1 base from J; junction bases left unmatched: 5.

The V and J genes are TRBV2 and TRBJ2-1; 14 bases match TRBD2. The junction had 4 bases not matched to a gene; V was cut back by 3 bases and J by 15 bases. The CDR3 covers 13 residues. CDR1 and CDR2 (germline): SNHLY, FYNNEI. The CDR3 loop is CASSETSGGAPFF. CDR3 DNA sequence: TGTGCCAGCAGTGAGACTAGCGGGGGGGCCCCGTTCTTC.

This sequence joins TRBV5-5 and TRBJ1-3; D remains unclear. The CDR3 length is 17 residues. CDR1 SGHKS and CDR2 YYEKEE come from the germline V gene (reference sequence). V gave up 0 bases and J gave up 0 bases, with 13 bases separating them. The CDR3 bases are TGTGCCAGCAGCTTGGGCAGATTAGGAAGCTCTGGAAACACCATATATTTT. Translated: CASSLGRLGSSGNTIYF.

The J gene is TRBJ1-2, the V gene TRBV5-4, with D possibly matching TRBD1 (5 bases). Between the trimmed V and J ends, which lost 0 bases and 3 bases, there was a span of 12 bases. The CDR3 sequence is 15 residues long. Per the germline V gene, CDR1 is SGHNT and CDR2 is YYREEE (reference sequence). This CDR3 reads CASSLAMGDDYGYTF. In nucleotides, the CDR3 is TGTGCCAGCAGCTTGGCCATGGGGGATGACTATGGCTACACCTTC.

The chain uses TRBV9 and TRBJ2-1; D remains ambiguous. Germline values: CDR1 SGDLS, CDR2 YYNGEE. The CDR3 has 13 amino acids. V gave up 0 bases and J gave up 7 bases, with 8 bases separating them. The CDR3 loop is CASSVGSVNEQFF. In DNA, the CDR3 is TGTGCCAGCAGCGTAGGATCAGTAAATGAGCAGTTCTTC. Filled out from reference TRBV9 and TRBJ2-1, the complete variable domain reads DSGVTQTPKHLITATGQRVTLRCSPRSGDLSVYWYQQSLDQGLQFLIQYYNGEERAKGNILERFSAQQFPDLHSELNLSSLELGDSALYFCASSVGSVNEQFFGPGTRLTVL.

CDR3 sequence reads: CASSVGQSSSYEQYF. For the CDR3, the DNA is TGTGCCAGCAGCGTAGGACAGAGCAGCTCCTACGAGCAGTACTTC. The genes are TRBV9 and TRBJ2-7, with a tentative D call TRBD1 (5 bases). The CDR3 has 15 amino acids. CDR1 SGDLS and CDR2 YYNGEE come from the germline V gene. Trimming pared 0 bases from V and 0 bases from J, leaving 10 bases between.

The rearrangement joins TRBV5-1 to TRBJ2-1; perhaps TRBD2 as D (6 bases). CDR3 length: 16 amino acids. V shed 4 bases and J shed 1 base, with 15 bases lying between them. Germline assignment: CDR1 SGHRS and CDR2 YFSETQ. The CDR3, as DNA: TGCGCCAGCAGCGGGTCGACCGGGGGTTCCTACAATGAGCAGTTCTTC. Translation: CASSGSTGGSYNEQFF.

V and J are TRBV24-1 and TRBJ2-3, with TRBD2 as a possible D gene (5 bases). CDR1 and CDR2 from the germline V gene are KGHDR and SFDVKD. The CDR3 sequence is 14 residues long. V lost 9 bases and J lost 2, with 14 bases in between. This CDR3 is CATGADRYTDTQYF. CDR3 sequence (DNA): TGTGCCACCGGAGCGGACCGCTACACAGATACGCAGTATTTT.

The chain has TRBV3-1 (or the pseudogene TRBV3-2) and TRBJ1-2; possible D gene TRBD1, 5 bases. V lost 4 bases and J lost 4, with 16 bases in between. The CDR3 length is 15 residues. Looked up from germline, CDR1 is LGHDT and CDR2 is YNNKEL (reference sequence). The CDR3 DNA sequence: TGTGCCAGCAGCCCCCCCATGGGGGTACCCTATGGCTACACCTTC. Residues: CASSPPMGVPYGYTF.

This clone was picked up one time. The chain recombines TRBV19 with TRBJ2-1; perhaps D is TRBD1 or TRBD2 (6 bases each). The CDR3 covers 15 residues. Per the germline V gene, CDR1 is LNHDA and CDR2 is SQIVND (reference sequence). With 3 bases removed from V and 0 bases from J, the gap between germline ends came to 9 bases. CDR3 nucleotides: TGTGCCAGTAGTATGGGGGGCGTCTCCTACAATGAGCAGTTCTTC. Amino acid sequence: CASSMGGVSYNEQFF.

The V and J genes are TRBV12-5 and TRBJ2-7; a weak D match, TRBD1 (5 bases). Trimming left V 2 bases short and J 3 bases short, with 8 bases between. The CDR3 runs 13 residues. The germline V gene has CDR1 LGHNT and CDR2 FRNRAP. The CDR3 nucleotides read TGTGCTAGTGGTTTGCATCAGGGCTACGAGCAGTACTTC. Protein product: CASGLHQGYEQYF.

As concerns this clone: Other DNA sequences within the sample encode an identical CDR3. The chain is built from TRBV25-1 and TRBJ1-1, with TRBD1 identical over 9 bases. V was clipped by 3 bases and J by 1 base; unmatched bases: 3. CDR3 length equals 15 residues. Germline loops: CDR1 MGHDK, CDR2 SYGVNS. This chain's CDR3 is CASSDPGQGNTEAFF. In DNA form, the CDR3 reads TGTGCCAGCAGTGATCCGGGACAGGGGAACACTGAAGCTTTCTTT.

The chain carries TRBV6-2 or TRBV6-3 and TRBJ2-6; 8 bases line up with TRBD1. Looked up from germline, CDR1 is MNHEY and CDR2 is SVGEGT. The CDR3 length is 18 residues. J was trimmed by 0 bases and V by 5 bases; bases with no gene match: 9. In DNA form, the CDR3 reads TGTGCCAGCAGTGGCAGAGGACAGGGTATCTCTGGGGCCAACGTCCTGACTTTC. Encoded protein: CASSGRGQGISGANVLTF.